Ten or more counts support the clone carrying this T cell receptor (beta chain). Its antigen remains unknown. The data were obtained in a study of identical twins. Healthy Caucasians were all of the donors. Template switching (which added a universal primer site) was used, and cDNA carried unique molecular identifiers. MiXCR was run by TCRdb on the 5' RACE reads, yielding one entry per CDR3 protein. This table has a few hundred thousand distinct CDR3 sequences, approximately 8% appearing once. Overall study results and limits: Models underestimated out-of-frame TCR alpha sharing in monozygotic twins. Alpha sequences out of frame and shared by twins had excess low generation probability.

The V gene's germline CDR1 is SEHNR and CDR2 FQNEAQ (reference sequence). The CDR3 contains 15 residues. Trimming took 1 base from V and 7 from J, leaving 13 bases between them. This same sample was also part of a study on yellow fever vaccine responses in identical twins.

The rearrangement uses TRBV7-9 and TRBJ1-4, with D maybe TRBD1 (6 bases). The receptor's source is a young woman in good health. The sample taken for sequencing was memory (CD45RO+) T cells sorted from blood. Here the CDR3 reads CASSLGAGEVEKLFF. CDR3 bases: TGTGCCAGCAGCTTAGGCGCAGGGGAGGTTGAAAAACTGTTTTTT.